This T cell receptor beta chain was documented in a study of early T cells in non-severe SARS-CoV-2 infection. Unique molecular identifiers were affixed to single, distinct cDNA molecules. TCRdb analysed the 5' RACE reads with MiXCR anew, one entry per CDR3 protein. The data contain 25,000 to 30,000 distinct CDR3 sequences, about 4.8% of them seen just once; the ten biggest clones take up 9.5% to 14%. A few counts support this clonotype. The length of the CDR3 is 17 residues. Germline CDR1 SGHRS, CDR2 YFSETQ. The ends lost 2 bases at V and 4 bases at J; junction bases unmatched: 6. V usage is TRBV5-1 and J usage is TRBJ2-1, with 13 bases lining up with TRBD2. The sequenced material came from whole blood. The TCR originated in an adult who was a healthcare worker with PCR-confirmed SARS-CoV-2 infection or an uninfected control (not recorded which). CDR3 sequence (DNA): TGCGCCAGCAGCTTACTAGCGGGGGGGCCAGGATACAATGAGCAGTTCTTC. It specifies CASSLLAGGPGYNEQFF.